This passage covers 16 T cell receptor beta chains from one sample sequenced in a study of blood T cells in healthy people across ages. A J-beta primer mix and a sample-barcoded 5' primer were used in a second PCR of about 7 to 12 cycles. TCRdb reprocessed the 5' RACE reads with MiXCR, giving one entry per CDR3 protein. The sample holds hundreds of thousands of distinct CDR3 sequences; 40% to 65% are singletons and the top ten take roughly 14%. Sample: blood. The receptors stem from a woman of 80 years or more in good health.

J is TRBJ2-3 and V is TRBV10-3; 8 nucleotides agree with TRBD2. With 2 bases clipped from V and 2 bases from J, the junction kept 9 bases outside the gene matches. There are 17 residues in the CDR3. Germline V gene data show CDR1 as ENHRY and CDR2 as SYGVKD. In DNA form, the CDR3 reads TGTGCCATCAGTGAGCCCCAAGAAGCGGGGGTCACAGATACGCAGTATTTT. This sequence encodes CAISEPQEAGVTDTQYF.

The genes are TRBV6-1 and TRBJ1-2; D unresolved. The CDR3 runs to 13 residues. V was trimmed by 0 bases and J by 4 bases, leaving 6 bases between them. Germline V CDR1 and CDR2: MNHNS, SASEGT. CDR3 nucleotide sequence: TGTGCCAGCAGTGAAGCAGTATTCTATGGCTACACCTTC. The encoded protein is CASSEAVFYGYTF.

This clonotype was seen many times. The chain is built from TRBV3-1 and TRBJ1-2; TRBD1 aligns across 7 bases. V dropped 0 bases and J dropped 4; count of bases not matched to a gene: 11. This CDR3 region has 17 residues. Germline CDR1 is LGHDT and CDR2 is YNNKEL (reference sequence). CDR3: CASSQEGTQGVVYGYTF. For the CDR3, the DNA is TGTGCCAGCAGCCAAGAGGGCACTCAGGGGGTTGTCTATGGCTACACCTTC.

Many counts were recorded for this clonotype. V and J are TRBV14 and TRBJ2-6; D call uncertain. Per the germline V gene, CDR1 is SGHDN and CDR2 is FVKESK. This CDR3 is built from 14 residues. V lost 0 bases to trimming and J lost 6 bases, with 6 bases between them. CDR3 loop: CASSQDLTANVLTF. CDR3 bases: TGTGCCAGCAGCCAAGATCTAACGGCCAACGTCCTGACTTTC.

In regard to this clonotype: A much bigger clone sits one base away, suggesting this may be a read error. V usage is TRBV5-1 and J usage is TRBJ2-3, with TRBD2 identical over 13 bases. The CDR3 has 19 residues. Germline loops: CDR1 SGHRS, CDR2 YFSETQ. J lost 2 bases, V lost 3 bases, and 12 bases had no gene match. The chain's CDR3 is CASSSGLAGYQNPTDTQYF. In nucleotides, the CDR3 is TGCGCCAGCAGCTCGGGACTAGCGGGATACCAAAACCCCACAGATACGCAGTATTTT.

This chain joins TRBV4-1 and TRBJ2-1, with D maybe TRBD2 (5 bases). There are 14 residues in the CDR3. Germline-derived CDR1 and CDR2 are MGHRA and YSYEKL. Trimming shortened V by 0 bases and J by 7 bases, and 10 bases separated the two germline ends. For the CDR3, the DNA is TGCGCCAGCAGCCAAGACTTTAGCGTAAATGAGCAGTTCTTC. Translating gives CASSQDFSVNEQFF.

The chain carries TRBV28 and TRBJ2-7; D gene unclear. Looked up from germline, CDR1 is MDHEN and CDR2 is SYDVKM. The CDR3 has 15 residues. Trimming cost V 3 bases and J 2 bases, with 14 bases left between them. CDR3 bases: TGTGCCAGCAGTTTTCGGCTGAAGGAAGCCTACGAGCAGTACTTC. The encoded protein is CASSFRLKEAYEQYF.

This chain links TRBV28 with TRBJ2-7, with D unclear. V gave up 7 bases and J gave up 3 bases, with 13 bases separating them. Germline V CDR1 and CDR2: MDHEN, SYDVKM. CDR3 length: 13 amino acids. This chain's CDR3 is CASTSGAYYEQYF. DNA for the CDR3: TGTGCCAGCACCTCGGGTGCTTACTACGAGCAGTACTTC.

The chain joins TRBV5-1 to TRBJ1-4; D perhaps matches TRBD1 (5 bases). The CDR3 loop spans 14 amino acids. Germline CDR1 reads SGHRS; CDR2 reads YFSETQ. V was trimmed by 0 bases and J by 7 bases, leaving 10 bases between them. In DNA form, the CDR3 reads TGCGCCAGCAGCTTGGGGGGCTCTGGTGAAAAACTGTTTTTT. Protein sequence: CASSLGGSGEKLFF.

Details on this clonotype: One end of the junction does not line up with germline, which may come from a read error. J is TRBJ2-1 and V is TRBV14, with D unclear. This CDR3 region has 17 residues. Germline CDR1 SGHDN, CDR2 FVKESK. The CDR3 is CASSQDFGRSVYKEQFF. CDR3 sequence (DNA): TGTGCCAGCAGCCAAGACTTCGGACGGAGTGTTTACAAGGAGCAGTTCTTC.

The chain carries TRBV12-3 or TRBV12-4 and TRBJ1-2; TRBD1 matches 8 bases. The V segment lost 5 bases and the J segment 8 bases; nucleotides outside the gene matches: 7. The CDR3 is made up of 13 amino acids. The CDR3 is CASSPPDREGYTF. The CDR3 DNA is TGTGCCAGCAGTCCCCCGGACAGGGAAGGCTACACCTTC.

In this sample, this clonotype turned up a few times. This chain connects TRBV6-2 or TRBV6-3 to TRBJ2-3; D is possibly TRBD1 or TRBD2 (5 bases each). The CDR3 has 14 amino acids. Between the trimmed V and J ends, which lost 8 bases and 0 bases, there was a span of 12 bases. Germline CDR1 MNHEY, CDR2 SVGEGT. In nucleotides, the CDR3 is TGTGCCAGCTCAAGGGACGCGAGCACAGATACGCAGTATTTT. It codes for CASSRDASTDTQYF.

This clonotype has more than one count but fewer than ten. V and J are TRBV2 and TRBJ1-4; tentatively, D is TRBD1 (5 bases). This CDR3 comprises 14 residues. Trimming pared 7 bases from V and 2 bases from J, leaving 11 bases between. Germline V CDR1 and CDR2: SNHLY, FYNNEI. CDR3 sequence: CASKSGRTNEKLFF. The CDR3, as DNA: TGTGCCAGCAAATCAGGGAGGACTAATGAAAAACTGTTTTTT.

This clonotype was observed at least ten times. The rearrangement joins TRBV4-1 to TRBJ2-1; 7 bases are shared with TRBD2. CDR3 length equals 16 residues. Germline V gives CDR1 MGHRA, CDR2 YSYEKL. The V segment lost 0 bases and the J segment 3 bases; nucleotides outside the gene matches: 5. CDR3 DNA: TGCGCCAGCAGCCAAGATCATCCGGGGGGCTACAATGAGCAGTTCTTC. Translation gives CASSQDHPGGYNEQFF.

This clonotype showed up many times. The gene calls are TRBV6-1 and TRBJ2-7; 11 positions match TRBD2. The CDR3 loop spans 12 amino acids. Germline CDR1 and CDR2: MNHNS and SASEGT. Trimming removed 7 bases from V and 9 bases from J; junction bases left unmatched: 5. CDR3 region: CASISSGGTQYF. CDR3 sequence (DNA): TGTGCCAGCATTTCTAGCGGGGGGACGCAGTACTTC.

The V call is TRBV14, the J call TRBJ1-2; D remains unclear. The CDR3 totals 15 residues. The germline V and J ends were trimmed by 4 bases and 4 bases, with 16 bases remaining between them. The germline CDR1 and CDR2 sequences are SGHDN and FVKESK. The CDR3: CASSRERTPGYGYTF. Written as DNA, the CDR3 is TGTGCCAGCAGCCGCGAACGGACCCCGGGCTATGGCTACACCTTC.